This T cell receptor beta chain was recovered during a study of blood T cell repertoires in COVID-19 (TCRdb year 2020). Some background on the complete study: Collaborator samples came from the United States, Italy and Spain and covered acute and convalescent phases of COVID-19. Where HLA class I and class II types were available, the types were taken from metadata supplied by the sample provider, not from assay-based typing. The repertoires were released in a freely available public database intended as a resource for research on the immune response to SARS-CoV-2. Samples were obtained from the ongoing ImmuneRACE study (first 160 participants) and from over a thousand subjects provided by 6 global collaborators. A de-identified subject ID, COVID-19 status, age in years and sex were almost always included in the sample metadata. The material from the prospective study consisted of cDNA or gDNA derived from T cells, B-cell-depleted T cells, or PBMCs. Deeply sampled blood TCRbeta repertoires from subjects exposed to, actively infected with, or recovered from COVID-19 were included in the dataset.

Comments on this clone: What antigen it recognizes has not been identified. Base qualities are not at hand, and no much larger clone is one base apart.

Its CDR3 holds 13 amino acids, cysteine through phenylalanine. Only the CDR3 DNA stays, 39 bases, in frame from base 1. Sequences MGHDK (CDR1) and SYGVNS (CDR2) are obtained from the germline V gene. The junction carries 10 bases between V and J, which are trimmed by 5 bases and 6 bases respectively. The research as a whole found: The quantity of clinical and demographic metadata differed by source and by participant and was supplied without curation.

In Seattle, one collaborating source enrolled patients while the infection was active and tracked those patients longitudinally over the course of disease. Collaborating institutions collected whole blood in K2EDTA tubes following their own protocols. Collaborator samples were shipped for TCRbeta analysis as frozen whole blood, isolated PBMCs, or DNA extracted from either sample type. The immunoSEQ Assay, a bias-controlled multiplex PCR, was used to amplify TCRbeta CDR3 regions from genomic DNA. The study's processing was this. The number of nucleated cells in each sample was estimated from the amplification of reference gene primers within the assay. To quantify the absolute abundance of each unique TCRbeta CDR3 rearrangement, sequence reads were collapsed and filtered. Productive Simpson clonality was computed per sample as the square root of Simpson's diversity index over productive rearrangements. The table comes from immuneACCESS by way of TCRdb, which keeps in-frame sequences with V and J called. Part of the clones is missing from these tables; in studies checked, under half for an unresolved V gene and the rest for unknown reasons. That table supplies the V and J calls and clone size; D and trimming were determined from the DNA. In this sample the table shows some 390,000 clones, approximately 89% of which occur a single time. The ten largest clonotypes hold roughly 2.1% of the sample.

The sequencing input was peripheral blood. In this chain, TRBV25-1 is recombined with TRBJ2-2; the D region possibly corresponds to TRBD1 (6 bases align). The receptor's source is an older woman with COVID-19, enrolled during active disease. The sequenced DNA: TGTGCCAGCAGTAGGGGGTCCCCCGGGGAGCTGTTTTTT. Translation gives CASSRGSPGELFF. Outside the CDR3, residues come from the reference TRBV25-1 and TRBJ2-2 proteins, so the full variable domain is: EADIYQTPRYLVIGTGKKITLECSQTMGHDKMYWYQQDPGMELHLIHYSYGVNSTEKGDLSSESTVSRIRTEHFPLTLESARPSHTSQYLCASSRGSPGELFFGEGSRLTVL.